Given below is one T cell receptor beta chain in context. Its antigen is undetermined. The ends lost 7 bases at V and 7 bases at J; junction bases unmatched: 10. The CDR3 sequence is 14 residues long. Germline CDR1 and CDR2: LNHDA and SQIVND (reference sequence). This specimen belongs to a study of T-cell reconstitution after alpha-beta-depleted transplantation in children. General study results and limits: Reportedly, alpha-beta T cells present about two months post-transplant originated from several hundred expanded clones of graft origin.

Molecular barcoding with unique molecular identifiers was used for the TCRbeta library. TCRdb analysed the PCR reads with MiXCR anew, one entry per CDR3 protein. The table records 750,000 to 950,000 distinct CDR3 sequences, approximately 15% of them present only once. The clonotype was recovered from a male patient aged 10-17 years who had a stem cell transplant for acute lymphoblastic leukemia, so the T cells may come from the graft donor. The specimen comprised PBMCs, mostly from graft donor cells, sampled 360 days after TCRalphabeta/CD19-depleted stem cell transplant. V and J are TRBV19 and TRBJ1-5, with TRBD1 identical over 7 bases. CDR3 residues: CASIKGAGRQPQHF. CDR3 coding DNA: TGTGCCAGTATTAAGGGGGCAGGGAGGCAGCCCCAGCATTTT.